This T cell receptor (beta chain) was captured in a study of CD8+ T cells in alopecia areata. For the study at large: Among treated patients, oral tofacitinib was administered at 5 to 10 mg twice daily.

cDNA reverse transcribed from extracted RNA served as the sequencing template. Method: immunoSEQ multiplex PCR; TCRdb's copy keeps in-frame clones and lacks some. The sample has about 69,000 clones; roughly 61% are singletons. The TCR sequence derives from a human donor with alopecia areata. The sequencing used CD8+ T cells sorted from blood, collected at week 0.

Here the CDR3 reads CASSVGRAYGYTF. The DNA of the CDR3 is TGTGCCAGCAGTGTGGGACGAGCCTATGGCTACACCTTC. The chain links TRBV27 to TRBJ1-2, with D possibly matching TRBD1 (5 bases). V was cut by 5 bases and J by 4 bases, with 11 bases left in between. The germline CDR1 and CDR2 sequences are MNHEY and SMNVEV (reference sequence). This CDR3 has 13 amino acids.